Shown below are 31 T cell receptor beta chains from a single sample sequenced in a study of shared clonotypes between healthy human individuals. The protocol was immunoSEQ multiplex PCR, while the TCRdb copy is restricted to in-frame clones and leaves out a portion. The sample records over 2 million clones, 90% to 95% being singletons. The specimen sequenced was naive CD4+ T cells sorted from blood. The subset here: CD45RA+ positively selected. Every receptor here comes from a man aged 18 to 29 in good health.

The gene calls are TRBV30 and TRBJ1-5; 8 bases map to TRBD1. The CDR3 consists of 15 residues. J gave up 3 bases and V 3 bases, and 7 bases lay outside the gene matches. Germline V lookup: CDR1 GTSNPN, CDR2 SVGIG (reference sequence). As DNA, the CDR3 is TGTGCCTGGAGCCTAGGACAGGGCGCCAATCAGCCCCAGCATTTT. Translated, it gives CAWSLGQGANQPQHF.

Turning to this clone: Other nucleotide sequences from this sample produce the same CDR3. This chain joins TRBV18 and TRBJ2-3; D gene uncertain. This CDR3 has 13 amino acids. Germline V gene data show CDR1 as KGHSH and CDR2 as LQKENI. Trimming left V 6 bases short and J 0 bases short, with 7 bases between. The CDR3 protein is CASSQASTDTQYF. The CDR3 DNA follows: TGTGCCAGCTCCCAGGCTAGCACAGATACGCAGTATTTT.

This clone was seen a single time. This rearrangement joins TRBV7-8 to TRBJ2-4; TRBD2 matches at 12 bases. The germline V gene has CDR1 SGHVS and CDR2 FQNEAQ. V shed 1 base and J 13 bases; nucleotides not matched to a gene: 5. The CDR3 is 14 residues long. The CDR3 is CASSLEGLAGPQYF. The CDR3 DNA follows: TGTGCCAGCAGCTTAGAAGGACTAGCGGGACCACAGTACTTC.

The rearrangement joins TRBV27 to TRBJ2-7; the match to TRBD1 covers 7 bases. Germline V gene sequence: CDR1 MNHEY, CDR2 SMNVEV (reference sequence). The CDR3 has 16 residues. J gave up 3 bases and V 5 bases, and 13 bases lay outside the gene matches. CDR3 DNA sequence: TGTGCCAGCAGTACTAACAGGGGACGACCCATCTACGAGCAGTACTTC. As protein: CASSTNRGRPIYEQYF.

This clone was found once. The sample holds other DNA sequences that translate to the same CDR3. This chain joins TRBV5-1 and TRBJ2-7; D uncertain. The V end was cut by 0 bases, the J end by 3 bases, with 7 bases between. The CDR3 has 13 residues. Germline V gene lookup returns CDR1 SGHRS and CDR2 YFSETQ. CDR3 sequence (DNA): TGCGCCAGCAGCTTGGAGGGATACTACGAGCAGTACTTC. Its protein is CASSLEGYYEQYF.

The chain combines TRBV7-9 with TRBJ1-5; unclear D gene. Germline CDR1 is SEHNR and CDR2 is FQNEAQ (reference sequence). Trimming shortened V by 0 bases and J by 7 bases, and 4 bases separated the two germline ends. The CDR3 covers 12 residues. The CDR3 bases are TGTGCCAGCAGCTTAGCAGACCAGCCCCAGCATTTT. Translating it yields CASSLADQPQHF.

This chain links TRBV7-2 with TRBJ2-2; D is unclear. Germline CDR1 and CDR2: SGHTA and FQGNSA. V lost 5 bases to trimming and J lost 9 bases, with 10 bases between them. This CDR3 is 12 amino acids long. For the CDR3, the DNA is TGTGCCAGCAGCCCGCATGGACGGGAGCTGTTTTTT. Residues: CASSPHGRELFF.

The chain's CDR3 is CASSLQGAGEQYF. CDR3 bases: TGCGCCAGCAGTTTACAGGGGGCCGGTGAGCAGTACTTC. The chain recombines TRBV10-1 with TRBJ2-7; 9 nucleotides align to TRBD1. The germline CDR1 and CDR2 sequences are WNHNN and SYGVQD (reference sequence). The CDR3 sequence is 13 residues long. V gave up 5 bases and J gave up 7 bases; unmatched junction bases: 6.

This clone was recorded only once. A much larger clone differs by one base, so this may be a read error. The chain couples TRBV5-6 to TRBJ1-5, with D maybe TRBD1 (5 bases). Looked up from germline, CDR1 is SGHDT and CDR2 is YYEEEE. CDR3 length equals 15 residues. V was shortened by 0 bases and J by 1 base, with 8 bases between the two germline ends. CDR3 DNA sequence: TGTGCCAGCAGCTTGGCCGGGGGGAGCAATCAGCCCCAGCATTTT. This translates into CASSLAGGSNQPQHF.

The V call is TRBV7-5, the J call TRBJ2-7; the tabulated D call, TRBD2, remains unverified against the DNA. TRBV7-5 is assigned pseudogene status. There are 16 residues in the CDR3. CDR3 bases: TGTGCCAGAACATTAAGGGGGACTAGCGGTAACTACGAGCAGTACTTC. Translated: CARTLRGTSGNYEQYF.

The rearrangement uses TRBV4-2 and TRBJ2-3; no clear D gene. Germline CDR1 is LGHNA and CDR2 is YNFKEQ. The CDR3 runs 11 residues. Between the trimmed V and J ends, which lost 6 bases and 8 bases, there was a span of 9 bases. The CDR3 loop is CASSDIVTQYF. DNA of the CDR3: TGTGCCAGCAGTGACATAGTTACGCAGTATTTT.

J is TRBJ2-7 and V is TRBV6-1; D might be TRBD1 (5 bases). The CDR3 has 14 residues. The germline V gene has CDR1 MNHNS and CDR2 SASEGT. Trimming pared 6 bases from V and 0 bases from J, leaving 12 bases between. The CDR3 spells CASRQGQASYEQYF. The CDR3 coding sequence is TGTGCCAGCAGGCAAGGACAAGCCTCCTACGAGCAGTACTTC.

This chain links TRBV7-2 with TRBJ1-3; 9 bases match TRBD1. Germline-derived CDR1 and CDR2 are SGHTA and FQGNSA. CDR3 length: 16 amino acids. Unmatched junction bases numbered 9, after V lost 5 bases and J lost 4 bases. The CDR3 sequence is CASSPLPGQGGNTIYF. The CDR3 DNA is TGTGCCAGCAGCCCTCTTCCGGGACAGGGAGGAAACACCATATATTTT.

With regard to this clone: In the same sample, other DNA sequences code for this CDR3. The chain joins TRBV18 to TRBJ1-4; D is ambiguous. V was shortened by 3 bases and J by 5 bases, with 7 bases between the two germline ends. CDR3 size: 13 residues. Germline V gene data show CDR1 as KGHSH and CDR2 as LQKENI. The CDR3 DNA follows: TGTGCCAGCTCACCTAATAGCAATGAAAAACTGTTTTTT. Protein product: CASSPNSNEKLFF. The full variable domain, with the rest looked up from reference TRBV18 and TRBJ1-4, is NAGVMQNPRHLVRRRGQEARLRCSPMKGHSHVYWYRQLPEEGLKFMVYLQKENIIDESGMPKERFSAEFPKEGPSILRIQQVVRGDSAAYFCASSPNSNEKLFFGSGTQLSVL.

This rearrangement joins TRBV27 to TRBJ2-2, with 11 bases lining up with TRBD2. The V gene's germline CDR1 is MNHEY and CDR2 SMNVEV (reference sequence). This CDR3 is 17 amino acids long. Trimming removed 2 bases from V and 1 base from J; junction bases left unmatched: 3. Written as DNA, the CDR3 is TGTGCCAGCAGTTTACCCGGACTAGCGGGGAACACCGGGGAGCTGTTTTTT. It translates to CASSLPGLAGNTGELFF.

For the CDR3, the DNA is TGTGCCTGGAGTACCTCTTCCGGGACAAAAAATCAGCCCCAGCATTTT. Translation: CAWSTSSGTKNQPQHF. This chain uses TRBV30 with TRBJ1-5; D is perhaps TRBD1 (6 bases). The V and J ends lost 2 bases and 4 bases respectively, with 18 bases between them. CDR1 is GTSNPN, CDR2 SVGIG, per germline (reference sequence). The CDR3 spans 16 residues.

V usage is TRBV25-1 and J usage is TRBJ2-3; unclear D gene. Trimming shortened V by 5 bases and J by 1 base, and 10 bases separated the two germline ends. This CDR3 comprises 14 residues. CDR1 and CDR2 (germline): MGHDK, SYGVNS. The CDR3 sequence is CASSSPAGTDTQYF. The CDR3 DNA reads as TGTGCCAGCAGTTCACCCGCCGGCACAGATACGCAGTATTTT.

V is TRBV18 and J is TRBJ2-6; D unresolved. V was cut by 3 bases and J by 0 bases, with 9 bases left in between. Per germline, CDR1 KGHSH and CDR2 LQKENI. The CDR3 consists of 16 residues. The CDR3, as DNA: TGTGCCAGCTCACCCCTCGATGCCTCTGGGGCCAACGTCCTGACTTTC. Protein sequence: CASSPLDASGANVLTF. The full variable domain, its missing parts supplied by reference TRBV18 and TRBJ2-6, is NAGVMQNPRHLVRRRGQEARLRCSPMKGHSHVYWYRQLPEEGLKFMVYLQKENIIDESGMPKERFSAEFPKEGPSILRIQQVVRGDSAAYFCASSPLDASGANVLTFGAGSRLTVL.

The genes are TRBV10-2 and TRBJ2-3; D is unresolved. This CDR3 spans 14 amino acids. Germline CDR1 is WSHSY and CDR2 is SAAADI. The V end lost 7 bases, the J end lost 2 bases, and 13 bases lay between the germline ends. The CDR3 DNA reads as TGCGCCAGCAAAAGTCCGACGATCACAGATACGCAGTATTTT. Encoded protein: CASKSPTITDTQYF.

The chain combines TRBV19 with TRBJ2-7, with a possible D match to TRBD2 (5 bases). The CDR3 covers 14 residues. Trimming stripped 2 bases from V and 7 bases from J, with 15 bases between. CDR1 is LNHDA, CDR2 SQIVND, per germline (reference sequence). CDR3 residues: CASSISFGVGEQYF. The CDR3 DNA follows: TGTGCCAGTAGTATATCTTTCGGGGTCGGGGAGCAGTACTTC.

In its sample, this clone was seen once. V gene TRBV6-6 combines with J gene TRBJ2-5, with D perhaps assigned TRBD1 or TRBD2 (5 bases each). Germline values: CDR1 MNHNY, CDR2 SVGAGI (reference sequence). The CDR3 runs to 13 residues. V was cut by 5 bases and J by 8 bases, with 15 bases left in between. In DNA, the CDR3 is TGTGCCAGCAGTCTCACTACCGGGGACACCCAGTACTTC. This encodes CASSLTTGDTQYF.

The chain carries TRBV11-2 and TRBJ2-1, with 9 bases lining up with TRBD2. V was pared by 5 bases and J by 3 bases, with 5 bases of the junction left unmatched. This CDR3 has 15 amino acids. The germline V gene has CDR1 SGHAT and CDR2 FQNNGV. The CDR3 here is CASSRQLAGYNEQFF. The CDR3 DNA sequence: TGTGCCAGCAGCCGACAACTAGCGGGCTACAATGAGCAGTTCTTC.

The DNA for the CDR3 is TGTGCCTGGAAGGCGGGACAGGTCTACGAGCAGTACTTC. Translated, it gives CAWKAGQVYEQYF. This chain links TRBV30 with TRBJ2-7; TRBD1 matches at 8 bases. The CDR3 has 13 amino acids. The ends lost 4 bases at V and 3 bases at J; junction bases unmatched: 5. Germline values: CDR1 GTSNPN, CDR2 SVGIG (reference sequence).

The chain uses TRBV5-1 and TRBJ1-1; the D is unclear. Trimming cost V 0 bases and J 10 bases, with 13 bases left between them. The germline V gene encodes CDR1 SGHRS and CDR2 YFSETQ. CDR3 size: 13 residues. The CDR3, as DNA: TGCGCCAGCAGCTTGGGTCCGGCGGCGTCAGCTTTCTTT. Protein sequence: CASSLGPAASAFF.

This rearrangement joins TRBV11-2 to TRBJ1-2; D perhaps matches TRBD1 (6 bases). Germline V gives CDR1 SGHAT, CDR2 FQNNGV. Deletions cut 5 bases from V and 3 bases from J, with 10 bases between. This CDR3 spans 13 amino acids. CDR3 sequence reads: CASSQSGDYGYTF. CDR3 bases: TGTGCCAGCAGCCAATCAGGGGACTATGGCTACACCTTC. The entire variable domain, with the rest obtained from reference TRBV11-2 and TRBJ1-2, is as follows: EAGVAQSPRYKIIEKRQSVAFWCNPISGHATLYWYQQILGQGPKLLIQFQNNGVVDDSQLPKDRFSAERLKGVDSTLKIQPAKLEDSAVYLCASSQSGDYGYTFGSGTRLTVV.

Concerning this clone: A read error is possible here, since a much larger clone lies one base away. V is TRBV28 and J is TRBJ1-2; TRBD1 aligns across 9 bases. The CDR3 spans 15 residues. Germline CDR1 MDHEN, CDR2 SYDVKM. CDR3 nucleotide sequence: TGTGCCAGCAGTCGTACCGGGACAGGGAGCGATGGCTACGCCTTC. This translates into CASSRTGTGSDGYAF.

This chain joins TRBV14 and TRBJ2-2; 11 bases fit TRBD1. V shed 5 bases, J shed 1 base, and the junction held 3 bases outside the gene matches. In germline, CDR1 is SGHDN, CDR2 FVKESK. This CDR3 is built from 16 residues. The CDR3 nucleotides read TGTGCCAGCAGCACCGGGACAGGGGGGAACACCGGGGAGCTGTTTTTT. Amino acid sequence: CASSTGTGGNTGELFF.

The table lists this clone with a count of one. V gene TRBV9 combines with J gene TRBJ2-7; TRBD2 is a possible D gene (6 bases). V was cut by 0 bases and J by 2 bases, with 12 bases left in between. Germline CDR1 SGDLS, CDR2 YYNGEE. CDR3 length equals 15 residues. DNA for the CDR3: TGTGCCAGCAGCGTAGCTGGGGGGACGCCCTACGAGCAGTACTTC. It yields the protein CASSVAGGTPYEQYF.

This chain links TRBV7-2 with TRBJ1-5; 7 bases agree with TRBD1. The CDR3 runs 16 residues. With V trimmed by 5 bases and J by 5 bases, 12 bases remained unmatched. Germline values: CDR1 SGHTA, CDR2 FQGNSA. CDR3 nucleotide sequence: TGTGCCAGCAGCCCCTACGGGGACAGAATTGATCAGCCCCAGCATTTT. As protein: CASSPYGDRIDQPQHF.

This chain connects TRBV14 to TRBJ2-3; a possible D gene is TRBD2 (5 bases). Trimming removed 0 bases at V and 6 bases at J, with 13 bases between. The V gene's germline CDR1 is SGHDN and CDR2 FVKESK. CDR3 length equals 15 residues. The DNA of the CDR3 is TGTGCCAGCAGCCAAGATTGGGGAAGAGGGGATACGCAGTATTTT. Amino acid sequence: CASSQDWGRGDTQYF. Full variable domain (missing parts from reference TRBV14 and TRBJ2-3): EAGVTQFPSHSVIEKGQTVTLRCDPISGHDNLYWYRRVMGKEIKFLLHFVKESKQDESGMPNNRFLAERTGGTYSTLKVQPAELEDSGVYFCASSQDWGRGDTQYFGPGTRLTVL.

This clone was seen just once. The V and J genes are TRBV19 and TRBJ2-2; the match to TRBD1 covers 7 bases. V was pared by 5 bases and J by 0 bases, with 3 bases of the junction left unmatched. This CDR3 region has 15 residues. Germline V gene sequence: CDR1 LNHDA, CDR2 SQIVND (reference sequence). CDR3 residues: CASSLQGANTGELFF. CDR3 sequence (DNA): TGTGCCAGTAGTCTCCAGGGGGCGAACACCGGGGAGCTGTTTTTT.